These 24 T cell receptor beta chains were all obtained from the same sample, sequenced in a study of blood T cell repertoires in COVID-19 (dated by TCRdb to 2020 to 2022). The protocol used for the library was the immunoSEQ multiplex PCR assay. TCRdb stores this immuneACCESS table with in-frame sequences only. Part of the clones is absent; in the studies checked, under half of the shortfall reflects unresolved V genes, and no reason is known for the rest. In all, the sample holds about 190,000 clones, and about nine tenths of those were seen once. Roughly 6.7% of the sample is held by the ten biggest clonotypes. The sequenced material came from peripheral blood. The source is a man aged 35-49 years with acute or convalescent COVID-19.

The chain carries TRBV30 and TRBJ2-5, with TRBD2 as a possible D gene (6 bases). The germline V and J ends were trimmed by 3 bases and 4 bases, with 12 bases remaining between them. The length of the CDR3 is 13 residues. From germline, CDR1 is GTSNPN and CDR2 SVGIG (reference sequence). CDR3 loop: CAWRAQGGETQYF. The CDR3 region has the DNA TGTGCCTGGAGAGCCCAGGGAGGAGAGACCCAGTACTTC.

This chain joins TRBV9 and TRBJ1-1; TRBD1 aligns across 7 bases. V shed 2 bases, J shed 4 bases, and the junction held 2 bases outside the gene matches. Germline loops: CDR1 SGDLS, CDR2 YYNGEE. The CDR3 sequence is 13 residues long. The CDR3 DNA reads as TGTGCCAGCAGCGTGACAGGGACCACTGAAGCTTTCTTT. It codes for CASSVTGTTEAFF.

This chain uses TRBV5-1 with TRBJ1-5, with no clear D. Germline V gene lookup returns CDR1 SGHRS and CDR2 YFSETQ. The V end lost 4 bases, the J end lost 7 bases, and 15 bases lay between the germline ends. The CDR3 runs 14 residues. CDR3: CASSETGIPQPQHF. CDR3 nucleotide sequence: TGCGCCAGCAGCGAGACCGGGATCCCCCAGCCCCAGCATTTT.

The J gene is TRBJ2-2, the V gene TRBV7-2; 7 bases agree with TRBD2. Germline loops: CDR1 SGHTA, CDR2 FQGNSA. Losses at the gene ends were 1 base for V and 0 bases for J; bases not matched to a gene: 8. The CDR3 is made up of 18 amino acids. CDR3 nucleotide sequence: TGTGCCAGCAGCTTAGTGCTTAGCGGGTCTGCGAACACCGGGGAGCTGTTTTTT. Protein sequence: CASSLVLSGSANTGELFF.

The CDR3 bases are TGTGCCAGTAGTACAGGACTAGCGGTTTACTACGAGCAGTACTTC. Its protein product is CASSTGLAVYYEQYF. V and J are TRBV19 and TRBJ2-7, with 10 bases fitting TRBD2. Germline V gene lookup returns CDR1 LNHDA and CDR2 SQIVND (reference sequence). The CDR3 has 15 amino acids. V gave up 4 bases and J gave up 3 bases; unmatched junction bases: 6. Based on the CDR3 plus reference TRBV19 and TRBJ2-7, the full variable domain is DGGITQSPKYLFRKEGQNVTLSCEQNLNHDAMYWYRQDPGQGLRLIYYSQIVNDFQKGDIAEGYSVSREKKESFPLTVTSAQKNPTAFYLCASSTGLAVYYEQYFGPGTRLTVT.

The chain combines TRBV5-4 with TRBJ1-3; tentative D call: TRBD1 (6 bases). The CDR3 length is 15 residues. V lost 5 bases to trimming and J lost 0 bases, with 12 bases between them. The germline gives CDR1 SGHNT, CDR2 YYREEE (reference sequence). The CDR3 nucleotides are TGTGCCAGCAGTGCCGGACAGATCTCTGGAAACACCATATATTTT. It yields the protein CASSAGQISGNTIYF.

This clone was counted once. The chain has TRBV10-2 and TRBJ2-5; 8 bases agree with TRBD2. CDR1 is WSHSY, CDR2 SAAADI, per germline. With 0 bases clipped from V and 3 bases from J, the junction kept 12 bases outside the gene matches. The CDR3 has 18 amino acids. Here the CDR3 DNA reads TGCGCCAGCAGTGAGTCAGGCATGGCGGGGGGCCGGAAAGAGACCCAGTACTTC. Translating gives CASSESGMAGGRKETQYF.

The V and J genes are TRBV27 and TRBJ2-3, with D possibly TRBD1 on 5 matching bases. Looked up from germline, CDR1 is MNHEY and CDR2 is SMNVEV (reference sequence). The CDR3 covers 15 residues. Trimming pared 2 bases from V and 5 bases from J, leaving 14 bases between. CDR3 sequence reads: CASSLGARSRDTQYF. DNA for the CDR3: TGTGCCAGCAGTTTAGGGGCGAGGTCGAGAGATACGCAGTATTTT.

The V call is TRBV3-1 (or the pseudogene TRBV3-2), the J call TRBJ2-1; D is unclear. The CDR3 is 14 amino acids. Germline V lookup: CDR1 LGHDT, CDR2 YNNKEL (reference sequence). V lost 6 bases, J lost 5 bases, and 14 bases lay in between. The CDR3: CASRPQRRNNEQFF. DNA of the CDR3: TGTGCCAGCAGACCTCAGAGGCGGAACAATGAGCAGTTCTTC.

The V gene is TRBV5-1, the J gene TRBJ2-1, with 8 nucleotides matching TRBD2. The CDR3 consists of 15 residues. The germline V gene encodes CDR1 SGHRS and CDR2 YFSETQ. With V trimmed by 4 bases and J by 8 bases, 11 bases remained unmatched. The CDR3 loop is CASSPGGARRHEQFF. Written as DNA, the CDR3 is TGCGCCAGCAGCCCGGGAGGGGCGAGGCGCCATGAGCAGTTCTTC.

The chain employs TRBV6-1 and TRBJ2-7; 9 nucleotides agree with TRBD1. The CDR3 has 14 amino acids. V dropped 10 bases and J dropped 6; count of bases not matched to a gene: 13. Germline V lookup: CDR1 MNHNS, CDR2 SASEGT. CDR3 DNA: TGTGCCATCAAACCCGGACAGGGGATGAGCGAGCAGTACTTC. Its protein is CAIKPGQGMSEQYF.

This clone was detected only once. The chain couples TRBV5-1 to TRBJ1-2; D is unresolved. Trimming shortened V by 3 bases and J by 0 bases, and 9 bases separated the two germline ends. The germline V gene encodes CDR1 SGHRS and CDR2 YFSETQ. The CDR3 is made up of 14 amino acids. The CDR3 sequence: CASSSDGTNYGYTF. Written as DNA, the CDR3 is TGCGCCAGCAGCTCGGACGGGACTAACTATGGCTACACCTTC.

V gene TRBV6-5 combines with J gene TRBJ1-1; possibly TRBD1 for D (5 bases). The V end lost 6 bases, the J end lost 3 bases, and 14 bases lay between the germline ends. CDR1 and CDR2 (germline): MNHEY, SVGAGI. The CDR3 is 14 amino acids. The CDR3 bases are TGTGCCAGCAGCCCAGGGCCAGCTCACACTGAAGCTTTCTTT. This translates into CASSPGPAHTEAFF.

V is TRBV2 and J is TRBJ2-2; 12 bases fit TRBD2. The germline V gene has CDR1 SNHLY and CDR2 FYNNEI. CDR3 length: 18 amino acids. V shed 3 bases, J shed 2 bases, and the junction held 7 bases outside the gene matches. CDR3 in amino acids: CASSDPLAGGINTGELFF. The CDR3 nucleotides are TGTGCCAGCAGTGATCCTCTAGCGGGGGGGATTAACACCGGGGAGCTGTTTTTT.

The V gene is TRBV7-2, the J gene TRBJ1-5; no firm D call. Germline V gives CDR1 SGHTA, CDR2 FQGNSA. The V end lost 1 base, the J end lost 1 base, and 11 bases lay between the germline ends. The CDR3 covers 16 residues. The CDR3 sequence: CASSLGLWESNQPQHF. In DNA, the CDR3 is TGTGCCAGCAGCTTAGGTCTATGGGAGAGCAATCAGCCCCAGCATTTT.

The chain has TRBV18 and TRBJ2-1; a possible D gene is TRBD1 (5 bases). The germline V and J ends were trimmed by 4 bases and 9 bases, with 10 bases remaining between them. Germline CDR1 is KGHSH and CDR2 is LQKENI. This CDR3 is built from 12 residues. CDR3 loop: CASSHPGIEQFF. The CDR3 DNA reads as TGTGCCAGCTCACACCCAGGGATTGAGCAGTTCTTC.

This chain links TRBV6-5 with TRBJ2-7, with 9 positions matching TRBD1. Trimming removed 8 bases from V and 1 base from J; junction bases left unmatched: 6. In germline, CDR1 is MNHEY, CDR2 SVGAGI. The CDR3 is 14 amino acids. The CDR3 region is CASHPGQGSYEQYF. The CDR3 DNA reads TGTGCCAGCCACCCCGGACAGGGGTCCTACGAGCAGTACTTC.

The chain is built from TRBV7-8 and TRBJ2-5; maybe TRBD2 (5 bases). Between the trimmed V and J ends, which lost 8 bases and 4 bases, there was a span of 17 bases. The CDR3 consists of 14 residues. CDR1 SGHVS and CDR2 FQNEAQ come from the germline V gene. The CDR3 bases are TGTGCCAGCCCCCCTCCGGCGGGCGGAGAGACCCAGTACTTC. Translated, it gives CASPPPAGGETQYF.

This chain uses TRBV5-1 with TRBJ1-2; 10 bases are a match to TRBD1. The J segment lost 5 bases and the V segment lost 4 bases, leaving 8 bases of the junction unmatched. The germline V gene encodes CDR1 SGHRS and CDR2 YFSETQ. The CDR3 sequence is 15 residues long. CDR3 DNA: TGCGCCAGCAGCGCTTACCTGGGACAGGGGTATGGCTACACCTTC. Its translation is CASSAYLGQGYGYTF. The entire variable domain, with the rest obtained from reference TRBV5-1 and TRBJ1-2, is as follows: KAGVTQTPRYLIKTRGQQVTLSCSPISGHRSVSWYQQTPGQGLQFLFEYFSETQRNKGNFPGRFSGRQFSNSRSEMNVSTLELGDSALYLCASSAYLGQGYGYTFGSGTRLTVV.

This chain joins TRBV5-1 and TRBJ1-1; no firm D call. CDR1 and CDR2 from the germline V gene are SGHRS and YFSETQ. V gave up 3 bases and J gave up 0 bases, with 9 bases separating them. The CDR3 covers 14 residues. CDR3 nucleotide sequence: TGCGCCAGCAGCTACGACAACATGAACACTGAAGCTTTCTTT. Its translation: CASSYDNMNTEAFF.

This clone has only a few counts. CDR3 coding DNA: TGTGCCAGCAGTCAGGACAGGAATCAGCCCCAGCATTTT. It codes for CASSQDRNQPQHF. V is TRBV6-5 and J is TRBJ1-5; TRBD1 aligns across 7 bases. V gave up 5 bases and J gave up 4 bases; unmatched junction bases: 2. The CDR3 contains 13 residues. Germline assignment: CDR1 MNHEY and CDR2 SVGAGI.

The V and J genes are TRBV11-2 and TRBJ2-1, with 11 bases aligning to TRBD2. The germline V gene has CDR1 SGHAT and CDR2 FQNNGV. This CDR3 region has 16 residues. After removal of 6 bases from V and 4 bases from J, the junction contained 8 bases not matched to a gene. The CDR3 DNA reads TGTGCCAGCAGTTCACTGACTAGCGGGGCATACAATGAGCAGTTCTTC. Translated, it gives CASSSLTSGAYNEQFF.

This chain uses TRBV13 with TRBJ1-2; 10 bases align to TRBD1. This CDR3 is built from 15 residues. Trimming removed 0 bases from V and 3 bases from J; junction bases left unmatched: 1. Looked up from germline, CDR1 is PRHDT and CDR2 is FYEKMQ (reference sequence). The DNA for the CDR3 is TGTGCCAGCAGCTTAGGCGGGACAGGGGACTATGGCTACACCTTC. It is translated as CASSLGGTGDYGYTF. The variable domain in full, with the rest retrieved from reference TRBV13 and TRBJ1-2, is AAGVIQSPRHLIKEKRETATLKCYPIPRHDTVYWYQQGPGQDPQFLISFYEKMQSDKGSIPDRFSAQQFSDYHSELNMSSLELGDSALYFCASSLGGTGDYGYTFGSGTRLTVV.

The chain has TRBV9 and TRBJ1-6; D remains ambiguous. Germline V lookup: CDR1 SGDLS, CDR2 YYNGEE. The CDR3 consists of 15 residues. V gave up 4 bases and J gave up 9 bases, with 17 bases separating them. The CDR3 protein is CASSPTSASGSPLHF. As DNA, the CDR3 is TGTGCCAGCAGCCCTACCTCCGCCTCGGGTTCACCCCTCCACTTT.